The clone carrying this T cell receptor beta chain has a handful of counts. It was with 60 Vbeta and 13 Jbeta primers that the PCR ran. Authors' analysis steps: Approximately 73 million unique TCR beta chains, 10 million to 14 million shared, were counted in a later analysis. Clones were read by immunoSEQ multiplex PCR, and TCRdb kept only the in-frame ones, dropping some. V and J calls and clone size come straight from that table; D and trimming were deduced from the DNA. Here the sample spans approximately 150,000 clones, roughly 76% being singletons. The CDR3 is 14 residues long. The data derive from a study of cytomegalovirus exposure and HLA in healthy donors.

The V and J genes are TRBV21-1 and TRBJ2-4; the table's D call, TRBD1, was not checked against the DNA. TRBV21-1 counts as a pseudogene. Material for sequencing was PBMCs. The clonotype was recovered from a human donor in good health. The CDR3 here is CASSKGALKNIQYF. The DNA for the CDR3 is TGTGCCAGCAGCAAGGGGGCGCTCAAAAACATTCAGTACTTC.